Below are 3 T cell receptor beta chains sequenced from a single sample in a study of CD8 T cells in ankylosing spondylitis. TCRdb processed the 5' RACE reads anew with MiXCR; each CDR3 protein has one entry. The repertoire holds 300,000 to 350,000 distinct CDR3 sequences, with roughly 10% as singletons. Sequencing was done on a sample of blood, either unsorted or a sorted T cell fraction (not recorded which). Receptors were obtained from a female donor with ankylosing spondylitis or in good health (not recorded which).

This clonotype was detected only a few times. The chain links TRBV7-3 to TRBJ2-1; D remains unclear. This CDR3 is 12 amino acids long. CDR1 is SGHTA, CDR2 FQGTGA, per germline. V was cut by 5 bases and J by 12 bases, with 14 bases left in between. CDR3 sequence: CASSRPLGAQFF. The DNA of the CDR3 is TGTGCCAGCAGCCGACCCTTAGGTGCGCAGTTCTTC.

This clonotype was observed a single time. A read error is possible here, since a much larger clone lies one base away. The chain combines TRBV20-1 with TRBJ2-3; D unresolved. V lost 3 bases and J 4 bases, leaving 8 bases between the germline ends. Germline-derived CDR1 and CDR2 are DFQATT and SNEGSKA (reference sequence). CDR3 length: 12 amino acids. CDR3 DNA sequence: TGCAGTGCTAGTTCCAGATCAGATACGCAGTATTTT. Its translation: CSASSRSDTQYF.

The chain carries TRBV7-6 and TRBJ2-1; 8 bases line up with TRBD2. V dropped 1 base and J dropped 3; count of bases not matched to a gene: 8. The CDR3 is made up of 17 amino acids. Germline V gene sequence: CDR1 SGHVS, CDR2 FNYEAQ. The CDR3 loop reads CASSLEVAGPFYNEQFF. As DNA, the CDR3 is TGTGCCAGCAGCTTAGAGGTAGCGGGACCATTCTACAATGAGCAGTTCTTC.